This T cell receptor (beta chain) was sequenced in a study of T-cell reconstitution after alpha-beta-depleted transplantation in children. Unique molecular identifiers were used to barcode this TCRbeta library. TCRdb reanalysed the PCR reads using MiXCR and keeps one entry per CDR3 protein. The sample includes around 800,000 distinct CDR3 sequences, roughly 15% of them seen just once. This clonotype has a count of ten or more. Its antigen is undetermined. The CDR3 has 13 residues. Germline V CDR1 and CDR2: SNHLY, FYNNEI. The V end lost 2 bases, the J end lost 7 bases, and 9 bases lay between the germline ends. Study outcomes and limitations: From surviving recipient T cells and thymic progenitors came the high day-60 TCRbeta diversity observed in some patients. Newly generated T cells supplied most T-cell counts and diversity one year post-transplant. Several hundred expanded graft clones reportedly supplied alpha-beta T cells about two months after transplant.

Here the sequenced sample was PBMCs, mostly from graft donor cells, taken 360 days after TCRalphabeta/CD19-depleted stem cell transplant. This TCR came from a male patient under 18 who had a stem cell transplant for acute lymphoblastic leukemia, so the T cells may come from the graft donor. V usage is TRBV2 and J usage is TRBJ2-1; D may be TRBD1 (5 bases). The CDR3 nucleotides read TGTGCCAGCAGTGAAAAGGGGTGGAATGAGCAGTTCTTC. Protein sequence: CASSEKGWNEQFF.